A single TCR beta chain is shown here with its context. Its target is not known. TCR beta CDR3 region amplification was performed from RNA transcripts. The primer set for the first-round RT-PCR of the TCR CDR3 was HTBI. MiXCR, applied by TCRdb to the multiplex PCR reads, yields one record per CDR3 protein. The sample carries 540,000 or so distinct CDR3 sequences, roughly 46% recorded once. Each diagnosis drew on symptoms, thyroxine, TRAb, thyroid ultrasound and orbital computed tomography findings. The data stem from a study of T cells in Graves' hyperthyroidism and ophthalmopathy. Study-level results: A model using 13 V-J features told ophthalmopathy apart from stable hyperthyroidism.

Trimming stripped 1 base from V and 4 bases from J, with 8 bases between. The CDR3 has 13 amino acids. From germline, CDR1 is MDHEN and CDR2 SYDVKM. This receptor was identified in an adult woman with Graves' disease, either hyperthyroidism or ophthalmopathy (not recorded which). The chain has TRBV28 and TRBJ2-7; no clear D gene. Specimen: peripheral blood or thyroid tissue (not recorded which). The CDR3 DNA reads TGTGCCAGCAGTTTATTCGACGAGTACGAGCAGTACTTC. Protein: CASSLFDEYEQYF.